This TCR beta chain was observed in a study of T cell responses to AZD1222 COVID-19 vaccine. Study-wide results and limits: Donors were largely white British and mainly female; clonal diversity was possibly underestimated. It was only 6 or 7 AZD1222 recipients who were seropositive at baseline. An increase in Spike-specific TCR breadth and depth was observed after two AZD1222 doses.

In the case of this clone: Its specificity is unknown.

Clones were read by immunoSEQ multiplex PCR, and TCRdb kept only the in-frame ones, dropping some. The sample holds about 150,000 clones, about 90% seen once. The germline V gene encodes CDR1 SGHRS and CDR2 YFSETQ. The CDR3 consists of 16 residues. The V gene end was trimmed by 2 bases and the J gene end by 4 bases; junction bases not matched to a gene: 5. The starting material was peripheral blood, obtained on day 0 of AZD1222 vaccination. The chain carries TRBV5-1 and TRBJ2-2; 10 positions match TRBD2. The receptor was derived from an adult in good health. The CDR3 protein is CASSLLAGLFTGELFF. The CDR3 DNA reads TGCGCCAGCAGCTTACTAGCGGGATTGTTCACCGGGGAGCTGTTTTTT.